Listed below are T cell receptor beta chains from one sample, sequenced in a study of response to subunit inactivated influenza vaccine. TCRdb re-analysed the RT-PCR reads in MiXCR, keeping a single row per CDR3 protein. There are some 180,000 distinct CDR3 sequences in the sample; around a tenth occur only once, and approximately 11% lies in the top ten. The source was non-naive T cells sorted from PBMCs, collected on the day of vaccination. Receptors were obtained from a man in his fifties or sixties who received an inactivated influenza vaccine. Each CDR3 is given with its conserved first and last residue. The order of the fields is D gene, V gene, CDR3 length, clone size, J gene, CDR3 protein, CDR3 DNA. A D gene is named only where the DNA matches it firmly. Expanded clones are given a class, and other clones once, few, many or no size at all.

.	TRBV12-3/TRBV12-4	11	few	TRBJ1-4	CASSPDKKLFF	TGTGCCAGCAGTCCAGACAAAAAACTGTTTTTT
TRBD2	TRBV5-1	13	.	TRBJ2-7	CASKRGESYEQYF	TGCGCCAGCAAGCGGGGGGAATCCTACGAGCAGTACTTC
.	TRBV24-1	13	few	TRBJ2-3	CATSDFGEDTQYF	TGTGCCACCAGTGATTTCGGGGAAGATACGCAGTATTTT
.	TRBV18	12	.	TRBJ2-6	CASSPGQNVLTF	TGTGCCAGCTCACCGGGGCAAAACGTCCTGACTTTC
.	TRBV5-6	18	.	TRBJ1-6	CASSFRVRTDTRNSPLHF	TGTGCCAGCAGCTTTAGGGTGAGGACGGATACACGGAATTCACCCCTCCACTTT
.	TRBV4-1	15	few	TRBJ2-7	CASSQDAGGVREQYF	TGCGCCAGCAGCCAAGACGCCGGTGGGGTACGCGAGCAGTACTTC
TRBD1	TRBV20-1	13	.	TRBJ2-5	CSARAQGWETQYF	TGCAGTGCTAGAGCACAGGGGTGGGAGACCCAGTACTTC
.	TRBV2	16	.	TRBJ2-2	CASSGRQRINTGELFF	TGTGCCAGCAGTGGCCGACAGAGAATAAACACCGGGGAGCTGTTTTTT
TRBD2	TRBV15	15	few	TRBJ2-3	CATSYRAGRADTQYF	TGTGCCACCTCATACCGGGCCGGGAGGGCAGATACGCAGTATTTT
.	TRBV6-2/TRBV6-3	14	.	TRBJ1-1	CASRDPVGDTEAFF	TGTGCCAGCAGAGACCCTGTCGGGGACACTGAAGCTTTCTTT
TRBD1	TRBV27	13	many	TRBJ1-4	CASSDRAREKLFF	TGTGCCAGCAGCGACAGGGCTAGGGAAAAACTGTTTTTT
.	TRBV20-1	12	few	TRBJ2-5	CSATRGGETQYF	TGCAGTGCTACTAGGGGGGGAGAGACCCAGTACTTC
.	TRBV9	15	.	TRBJ2-1	CASSVGRGGNNEQFF	TGTGCCAGCAGCGTAGGGAGGGGGGGAAACAATGAGCAGTTCTTC
.	TRBV12-3/TRBV12-4	15	.	TRBJ2-5	CASSYLAGSQETQYF	TGTGCCAGCAGTTACCTAGCCGGGAGTCAAGAGACCCAGTACTTC
.	TRBV6-2/TRBV6-3	14	few	TRBJ1-5	CASSPWISNQPQHF	TGTGCCAGCAGTCCGTGGATCAGCAATCAGCCCCAGCATTTT